The present T cell receptor (beta chain) was sequenced within a study of CD8+ T cells in alopecia areata. General study points: Sequences from scalp samples also cover resident alphabeta T cells of normal skin. In lesional scalp, particularly from alopecia totalis/universalis, clonality was higher than in normal scalp.

CDR3 length equals 14 residues. Germline V gives CDR1 SQVTM, CDR2 ANQGSEA. The V end was cut by 5 bases, the J end by 7 bases, with 20 bases between. RNA extraction and reverse transcription yielded cDNA as sequencing template. Assay used: immunoSEQ multiplex PCR; TCRdb lists only in-frame clones, some missing. The data contain about 110,000 clones, approximately 59% of them singletons. About this clone itself: Its specificity is not known.

PBMCs served as the source from which CD4+ and CD8+ T cells were sorted. Sequencing was performed on CD8+ T cells sorted from blood. The J gene is TRBJ2-5, the V gene TRBV29-1; perhaps TRBD1 as D (6 bases). The clonotype was recovered from a human donor in good health. CDR3 residues: CSVCFGTRGLTQYF. Here the CDR3 DNA reads TGCAGCGTTTGCTTCGGGACAAGGGGATTGACCCAGTACTTC.